Listed here are 5 T cell receptor beta chains from one sample, sequenced in a study of PD-1 blockade in mismatch repair-deficient tumors. TCRdb's table, derived via immunoSEQ multiplex PCR, lists solely in-frame clones and lacks some. This sample has under 150,000 clones; about 88% occur once, and the top ten carry around 11%. The specimen comprised peripheral blood, sampled approximately 69 weeks after starting pembrolizumab. The source is an adult with mismatch repair-deficient cancer.

V gene TRBV30 combines with J gene TRBJ1-1; TRBD1 might be the D (5 bases). Germline loops: CDR1 GTSNPN, CDR2 SVGIG (reference sequence). The CDR3 consists of 13 residues. V lost 7 bases, J lost 4 bases, and 16 bases lay in between. CDR3 region: CASYVVGGTEAFF. In nucleotides, the CDR3 is TGTGCCTCCTATGTTGTGGGGGGCACTGAAGCTTTCTTT.

The gene calls are TRBV5-1 and TRBJ2-7; 7 bases are shared with TRBD1. Looked up from germline, CDR1 is SGHRS and CDR2 is YFSETQ. Trimming took 0 bases from V and 6 from J; bases not matched to a gene: 6. The CDR3 contains 14 residues. CDR3: CASSLGQGKIEQYF. CDR3 DNA sequence: TGCGCCAGCAGCTTGGGACAGGGAAAGATCGAGCAGTACTTC.

This sequence joins TRBV4-3 and TRBJ2-1, with D unresolved. V was trimmed by 4 bases and J by 6 bases, leaving 10 bases between them. CDR3 length equals 13 residues. Germline V gives CDR1 LGHNA, CDR2 YSLEER. DNA for the CDR3: TGCGCCAGCAGCCGTACCCCAAGCAATGAGCAGTTCTTC. It encodes CASSRTPSNEQFF.

This clone was recorded only once. J is TRBJ2-2 and V is TRBV18; 8 bases map to TRBD2. Per germline, CDR1 KGHSH and CDR2 LQKENI. V shed 2 bases and J 0 bases; nucleotides not matched to a gene: 11. The CDR3 contains 19 residues. This CDR3 is CASSPLAQGAGANTGELFF. In nucleotides, the CDR3 is TGTGCCAGCTCACCATTAGCACAGGGAGCGGGAGCGAACACCGGGGAGCTGTTTTTT.

This clone turned up a few times. This chain connects TRBV7-6 to TRBJ2-7; D not resolved. V lost 5 bases and J lost 0, with 11 bases in between. There are 14 residues in the CDR3. Looked up from germline, CDR1 is SGHVS and CDR2 is FNYEAQ. The CDR3 DNA follows: TGTGCCAGCAGCCTAGACCCGACCTCCTACGAGCAGTACTTC. Its translation: CASSLDPTSYEQYF.